The rows below give T cell receptor beta chains drawn from one sample of a study of cytomegalovirus exposure and HLA in healthy donors. Here immunoSEQ multiplex PCR was the method, and the copy in TCRdb shows in-frame clones only, minus some. The sample shows 100,000 to 120,000 clones, roughly nine tenths of them seen only once. The sample consisted of PBMCs. The receptors come from a woman younger than 30 in good health and CMV-seronegative. Each CDR3 is given with its conserved first and last residue. The order of the fields is clone size, D gene, V gene, J gene, CDR3 DNA, CDR3 protein. D genes are given only for firm matches. Size is stated for part of the rows, as once, few or many counts, or as a class when the clone is expanded.

abundance: -
d_gene: -
v_gene: TRBV7-3
j_gene: TRBJ1-1
CDR3nt: TGTGCCAGCAGCTTAACCCCGGACAGGAACACTGAAGCTTTCTTT
CDR3aa: CASSLTPDRNTEAFF

abundance: -
d_gene: -
v_gene: TRBV7-9
j_gene: TRBJ2-2
CDR3nt: TGTGCCAGCAGCTTAGGTCTAGCCGGGGAGCTGTTTTTT
CDR3aa: CASSLGLAGELFF

abundance: few
d_gene: TRBD1
v_gene: TRBV19
j_gene: TRBJ2-7
CDR3nt: TGTGCCAGTAGCGGGGACAGCCCCTACGAGCAGTACTTC
CDR3aa: CASSGDSPYEQYF

abundance: -
d_gene: TRBD2
v_gene: TRBV11-2
j_gene: TRBJ2-1
CDR3nt: TGTGCCAGCAGCCCACTTAGGACTAGCGGCGACAGCTCCTACAATGAGCAGTTCTTC
CDR3aa: CASSPLRTSGDSSYNEQFF

abundance: -
d_gene: TRBD1
v_gene: TRBV2
j_gene: TRBJ2-2
CDR3nt: TGTGCCAGCAGTGAATATCGGGGACAGGGGGAGCTGTTTTTT
CDR3aa: CASSEYRGQGELFF

abundance: -
d_gene: -
v_gene: TRBV5-6
j_gene: TRBJ1-1
CDR3nt: TGTGCCAGCAGCTTGGGAGGGGGGGCGGCTTTCTTT
CDR3aa: CASSLGGGAAFF

abundance: once
d_gene: TRBD2
v_gene: TRBV7-8
j_gene: TRBJ2-1
CDR3nt: TGTGCCAGCAGCCCGGGGACTAGCGGGACGGCGAGACAGTTCTTC
CDR3aa: CASSPGTSGTARQFF

abundance: once
d_gene: TRBD1
v_gene: TRBV6-6
j_gene: TRBJ2-7
CDR3nt: TGTGCCAGCAGTGGGACAGGGCTATACGAGCAGTACTTC
CDR3aa: CASSGTGLYEQYF

abundance: -
d_gene: TRBD1
v_gene: TRBV19
j_gene: TRBJ2-2
CDR3nt: TGTGCCAGTAGTCCCCCGGGACAGGGGGCCGGGGAGCTGTTTTTT
CDR3aa: CASSPPGQGAGELFF

abundance: -
d_gene: TRBD1
v_gene: TRBV10-3
j_gene: TRBJ1-1
CDR3nt: TGTGCCATCAGATTAGAGGGGACAGGGGGTTTTCGGGCTGAAGCTTTCTTT
CDR3aa: CAIRLEGTGGFRAEAFF

abundance: -
d_gene: TRBD2
v_gene: TRBV7-2
j_gene: TRBJ2-2
CDR3nt: TGTGCCAGCAGCTTAGCTCTTCAGGCTAGCGGGACCGGGGAGCTGTTTTTT
CDR3aa: CASSLALQASGTGELFF

abundance: -
d_gene: TRBD2
v_gene: TRBV2
j_gene: TRBJ2-3
CDR3nt: TGTGCCAGCACCGAATCCCTAGCTCTTAGTGGACTAGCGGGAATTAGCACAGATACGCAGTATTTT
CDR3aa: CASTESLALSGLAGISTDTQYF

abundance: -
d_gene: -
v_gene: TRBV27
j_gene: TRBJ2-7
CDR3nt: TGTGCCAGCCGAGCCAATCGAGGCCCCCACCTCAGCGAGCAGTACTTC
CDR3aa: CASRANRGPHLSEQYF

abundance: -
d_gene: TRBD1
v_gene: TRBV27
j_gene: TRBJ1-2
CDR3nt: TGTGCCAGCAGCCGGGGACAGGGAGATTATGGCTACACCTTC
CDR3aa: CASSRGQGDYGYTF

abundance: once
d_gene: -
v_gene: TRBV29-1
j_gene: TRBJ1-4
CDR3nt: TGCAGCTCCCAACAGCGGGGTGAAAAACTGTTTTTT
CDR3aa: CSSQQRGEKLFF

abundance: -
d_gene: TRBD2
v_gene: TRBV6-7
j_gene: TRBJ2-5
CDR3nt: TGTGCCAGCAAACTACCACTAGCGGAACCTTTCCAAGAGACCCAGTACTTC
CDR3aa: CASKLPLAEPFQETQYF

abundance: -
d_gene: TRBD2
v_gene: TRBV7-2
j_gene: TRBJ2-7
CDR3nt: TGTGCCAGCAGCTTAGCGGCCCTAGCGGTCTACGAGCAGTACTTC
CDR3aa: CASSLAALAVYEQYF

abundance: few
d_gene: -
v_gene: TRBV2
j_gene: TRBJ1-5
CDR3nt: TGTGCCAGCGGGGACATGAATCAGCCCCAGCATTTT
CDR3aa: CASGDMNQPQHF

abundance: once
d_gene: -
v_gene: TRBV6-6
j_gene: TRBJ2-6
CDR3nt: TGTGCCAGCAGTGGTCGAGGGGGAGCTGGGGCCAACGTCCTGACTTTC
CDR3aa: CASSGRGGAGANVLTF

abundance: -
d_gene: TRBD1
v_gene: TRBV30
j_gene: TRBJ1-1
CDR3nt: TGTGCCTATCCGACAGGGGTAGGGGCTTTCTTT
CDR3aa: CAYPTGVGAFF

abundance: -
d_gene: -
v_gene: TRBV5-4
j_gene: TRBJ2-3
CDR3nt: TGTGCCAGCAGCTCCCCCGAGTGGGGGGGCACAGATACGCAGTATTTT
CDR3aa: CASSSPEWGGTDTQYF

abundance: -
d_gene: -
v_gene: TRBV30
j_gene: TRBJ2-7
CDR3nt: TGTGCCTGGTGCGGGGACTCCTACGAGCAGTACTTC
CDR3aa: CAWCGDSYEQYF

abundance: -
d_gene: -
v_gene: TRBV6-1
j_gene: TRBJ2-7
CDR3nt: TGTGCCAGCAGTGAATCCAGGTTCCAGCCCTACGAGCAGTACTTC
CDR3aa: CASSESRFQPYEQYF

abundance: -
d_gene: TRBD2
v_gene: TRBV7-2
j_gene: TRBJ2-5
CDR3nt: TGTGCCAGCAGCCCCACTAGCGGGGGCTACCAAGAGACCCAGTACTTC
CDR3aa: CASSPTSGGYQETQYF

abundance: -
d_gene: -
v_gene: TRBV5-6
j_gene: TRBJ2-1
CDR3nt: TGTGCCAGCAGCTTGGGACAGGAGGATGAGCAGTTCTTC
CDR3aa: CASSLGQEDEQFF

abundance: -
d_gene: TRBD1
v_gene: TRBV5-1
j_gene: TRBJ2-6
CDR3nt: TGCGCCAGCAGCTACGGGACAGGCTCTGGGGCCAACGTCCTGACTTTC
CDR3aa: CASSYGTGSGANVLTF

abundance: -
d_gene: TRBD1
v_gene: TRBV6-6
j_gene: TRBJ1-1
CDR3nt: TGTGCCAGCAGTTCCCAGGAGGGGGCGAAGAACACTGAAGCTTTCTTT
CDR3aa: CASSSQEGAKNTEAFF

abundance: few
d_gene: -
v_gene: TRBV6-6
j_gene: TRBJ1-5
CDR3nt: TGTGCCAGCAGTTACGAGCAGGGAGGTCAGCCCCAGCATTTT
CDR3aa: CASSYEQGGQPQHF

abundance: -
d_gene: TRBD1
v_gene: TRBV5-1
j_gene: TRBJ2-7
CDR3nt: TGCGCCAGCACGTCCCCAGGGACAGGGTCCTACGAGCAGTACTTC
CDR3aa: CASTSPGTGSYEQYF

abundance: -
d_gene: TRBD2
v_gene: TRBV18
j_gene: TRBJ2-7
CDR3nt: TGTGCCAGCTCACAGGGGCTAGCGGGAGTCTCCTACGAGCAGTACTTC
CDR3aa: CASSQGLAGVSYEQYF

abundance: -
d_gene: -
v_gene: TRBV7-2
j_gene: TRBJ1-6
CDR3nt: TGTGCCAGCAGCGCCCGACAGGTCAATTCACCCCTCCACTTT
CDR3aa: CASSARQVNSPLHF

abundance: -
d_gene: -
v_gene: TRBV6-1
j_gene: TRBJ1-6
CDR3nt: TGTGCCAGCAGAGAAGTTGTGGGGGGTGGACGATCACCCCTCCACTTT
CDR3aa: CASREVVGGGRSPLHF

abundance: -
d_gene: -
v_gene: TRBV30
j_gene: TRBJ1-5
CDR3nt: TGTGCCTGGAGTGAAACGGGGTGGGAACAGCCCCAGCATTTT
CDR3aa: CAWSETGWEQPQHF